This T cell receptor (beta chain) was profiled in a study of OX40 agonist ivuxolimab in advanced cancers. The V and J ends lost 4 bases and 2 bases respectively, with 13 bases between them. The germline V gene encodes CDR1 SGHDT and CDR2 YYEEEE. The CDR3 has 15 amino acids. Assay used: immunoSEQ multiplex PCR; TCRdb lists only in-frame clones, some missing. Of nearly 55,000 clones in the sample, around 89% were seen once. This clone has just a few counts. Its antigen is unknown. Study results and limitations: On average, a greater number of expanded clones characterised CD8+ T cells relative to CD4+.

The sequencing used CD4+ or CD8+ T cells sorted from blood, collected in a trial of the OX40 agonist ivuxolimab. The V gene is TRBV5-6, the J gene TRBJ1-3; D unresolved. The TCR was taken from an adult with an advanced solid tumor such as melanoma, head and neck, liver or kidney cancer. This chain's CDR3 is CASSPLSGPGNTIYF. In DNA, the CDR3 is TGTGCCAGCAGCCCCCTTTCCGGCCCTGGAAACACCATATATTTT.